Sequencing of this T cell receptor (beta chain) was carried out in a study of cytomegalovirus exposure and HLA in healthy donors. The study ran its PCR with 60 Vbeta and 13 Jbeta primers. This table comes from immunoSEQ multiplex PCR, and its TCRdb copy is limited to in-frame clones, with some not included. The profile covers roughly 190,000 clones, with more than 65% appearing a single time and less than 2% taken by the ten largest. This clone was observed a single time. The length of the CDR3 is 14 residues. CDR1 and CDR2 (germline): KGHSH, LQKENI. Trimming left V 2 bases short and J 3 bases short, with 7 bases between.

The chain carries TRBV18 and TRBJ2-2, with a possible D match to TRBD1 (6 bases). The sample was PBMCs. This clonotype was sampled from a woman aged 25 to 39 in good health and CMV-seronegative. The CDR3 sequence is CASSPNRDTGELFF. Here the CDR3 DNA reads TGTGCCAGCTCACCAAACAGGGACACCGGGGAGCTGTTTTTT.